What follows describes a single T cell receptor (beta chain). Its antigen remains unidentified. This record comes from a study of post-analysis software for immune sequencing data. General study results and limits: Comparison of patients with controls showed five TRBV segments more frequent in patients, TRBV5-6, TRBV5-1 and TRBV20-1 among them. Controls' normalized Chao1 diversity significantly exceeded that of multiple sclerosis patients.

V was clipped by 2 bases and J by 1 base, with 8 bases between them. The germline V gene has CDR1 SGHTA and CDR2 FQGNSA. The CDR3 is 14 residues long. Libraries were made from TCR beta cDNA, and they carried unique molecular identifiers. cDNA molecules numbering roughly 500,000 came from approximately 0.91 to 9.4 million T cells. TCRdb called the PCR reads again in MiXCR, with one record for every CDR3 protein. The repertoire holds approximately 460,000 distinct CDR3 sequences, with around 40% as singletons. The sequence was obtained from a girl between 5 and 17 years old with multiple sclerosis. The genes are TRBV7-2 and TRBJ1-1; the D is unclear. Sequences were obtained from blood. As DNA, the CDR3 is TGTGCCAGCAGCTTACTCGGGGAGAACACTGAAGCTTTCTTT. Encoded protein: CASSLLGENTEAFF.